A selection of T cell receptor beta chains follows, all from one sample in a study of T-cell memory formation after mild COVID-19. Using its own MiXCR run on the 5' RACE reads, TCRdb lists one record per CDR3 protein. The sample yields about 27,000 distinct CDR3 sequences, about 7.4% seen once. The specimen sequenced was PBMCs or a T cell subset sorted from them (not recorded which). The origin of the receptors is an adult woman who had mild COVID-19 (a few samples of this study predate the infection). Cell type and time point are not known. The CDR3 runs from the conserved cysteine through the conserved F or W. Each record gives: J gene, CDR3 length, V gene, clone size, CDR3 protein. Size values are once, few and many counts, or a class for expanded clones, and some rows have none.

J gene: TRBJ2-5; CDR3 length: 14; V gene: TRBV12-3/TRBV12-4; clone size: NA; CDR3 protein: CASSLSDRVETQYF
J gene: TRBJ1-2; CDR3 length: 15; V gene: TRBV12-3/TRBV12-4; clone size: many; CDR3 protein: CASPKRTGYFLGYTF
J gene: TRBJ2-3; CDR3 length: 15; V gene: TRBV14; clone size: NA; CDR3 protein: CASSQGGEFGDTQYF
J gene: TRBJ2-7; CDR3 length: 14; V gene: TRBV4-2; clone size: many; CDR3 protein: CASSQVVYSYEQYF
J gene: TRBJ2-7; CDR3 length: 15; V gene: TRBV9; clone size: many; CDR3 protein: CASSVATGYSYEQYF
J gene: TRBJ2-5; CDR3 length: 15; V gene: TRBV10-3; clone size: NA; CDR3 protein: CAISEGGPYQETQYF
J gene: TRBJ1-1; CDR3 length: 13; V gene: TRBV24-1; clone size: many; CDR3 protein: CATSDLGGTEAFF
J gene: TRBJ1-1; CDR3 length: 14; V gene: TRBV18; clone size: few; CDR3 protein: CASSPLDRNTEAFF
J gene: TRBJ2-1; CDR3 length: 15; V gene: TRBV3-1; clone size: many; CDR3 protein: CASSPQGAERGKQFF
J gene: TRBJ2-3; CDR3 length: 16; V gene: TRBV24-1; clone size: many; CDR3 protein: CATSDLKFAGVDTQYF
J gene: TRBJ2-3; CDR3 length: 16; V gene: TRBV7-9; clone size: many; CDR3 protein: CASRHLKGQGEDTQYF
J gene: TRBJ2-7; CDR3 length: 14; V gene: TRBV18; clone size: many; CDR3 protein: CASSPPGLAYEQYF
J gene: TRBJ2-2; CDR3 length: 13; V gene: TRBV5-6; clone size: many; CDR3 protein: CASSLYPTGELFF
J gene: TRBJ2-1; CDR3 length: 14; V gene: TRBV27; clone size: many; CDR3 protein: CASDPRGGASEQFF
J gene: TRBJ2-1; CDR3 length: 14; V gene: TRBV7-8; clone size: medium-sized; CDR3 protein: CASSLGLGGNEQFF
J gene: TRBJ2-3; CDR3 length: 17; V gene: TRBV20-1; clone size: many; CDR3 protein: CSARDGAAGGTTDTQYF
J gene: TRBJ2-2; CDR3 length: 16; V gene: TRBV12-3/TRBV12-4; clone size: many; CDR3 protein: CASSWAGGAYTGELFF
J gene: TRBJ2-7; CDR3 length: 14; V gene: TRBV5-1; clone size: many; CDR3 protein: CASSLNRAGNEQYF
J gene: TRBJ2-1; CDR3 length: 16; V gene: TRBV4-2; clone size: many; CDR3 protein: CASSLTGPASYNEQFF
J gene: TRBJ2-1; CDR3 length: 20; V gene: TRBV7-2; clone size: many; CDR3 protein: CASSPTVSGLAGRAYNEQFF
J gene: TRBJ1-5; CDR3 length: 12; V gene: TRBV20-1; clone size: NA; CDR3 protein: CSMGTGEQPQHF
J gene: TRBJ2-1; CDR3 length: 15; V gene: TRBV29-1; clone size: many; CDR3 protein: CSVEGTSISRDEQFF
J gene: TRBJ2-2; CDR3 length: 12; V gene: TRBV3-1; clone size: many; CDR3 protein: CASSPYTGELFF
J gene: TRBJ1-2; CDR3 length: 15; V gene: TRBV12-5; clone size: many; CDR3 protein: CASGLVGPPGVSYTF
J gene: TRBJ2-5; CDR3 length: 14; V gene: TRBV14; clone size: many; CDR3 protein: CASSQGAGAETQYF
J gene: TRBJ2-1; CDR3 length: 15; V gene: TRBV5-1; clone size: medium-sized; CDR3 protein: CASSLSGSSYNEQFF
J gene: TRBJ1-1; CDR3 length: 14; V gene: TRBV18; clone size: many; CDR3 protein: CASSPHPQNTEAFF
J gene: TRBJ2-4; CDR3 length: 14; V gene: TRBV20-1; clone size: many; CDR3 protein: CSARFAGGINIQYF
J gene: TRBJ2-5; CDR3 length: 15; V gene: TRBV24-1; clone size: many; CDR3 protein: CATSASGQAQETQYF
J gene: TRBJ2-1; CDR3 length: 14; V gene: TRBV20-1; clone size: many; CDR3 protein: CSARGQFSYNEQFF
J gene: TRBJ2-3; CDR3 length: 16; V gene: TRBV20-1; clone size: many; CDR3 protein: CSARDHQRAYTDTQYF
J gene: TRBJ2-5; CDR3 length: 15; V gene: TRBV10-3; clone size: NA; CDR3 protein: CAITPSSGGYETQYF
J gene: TRBJ2-3; CDR3 length: 13; V gene: TRBV20-1; clone size: many; CDR3 protein: CSASLAGTDTQYF
J gene: TRBJ1-3; CDR3 length: 15; V gene: TRBV4-2; clone size: many; CDR3 protein: CASSQVGGTGNTIYF
J gene: TRBJ2-1; CDR3 length: 14; V gene: TRBV27; clone size: many; CDR3 protein: CASSSLTSLSEQFF
J gene: TRBJ2-7; CDR3 length: 13; V gene: TRBV7-9; clone size: many; CDR3 protein: CASSLPPHYEQYF
J gene: TRBJ2-2; CDR3 length: 16; V gene: TRBV12-3/TRBV12-4; clone size: medium-sized; CDR3 protein: CASSRMGTFVPGELFF
J gene: TRBJ2-7; CDR3 length: 18; V gene: TRBV12-3/TRBV12-4; clone size: many; CDR3 protein: CASSFLSVAGGSRYEQYF
J gene: TRBJ2-7; CDR3 length: 11; V gene: TRBV3-1; clone size: many; CDR3 protein: CASSHLAEQYF
J gene: TRBJ2-1; CDR3 length: 15; V gene: TRBV6-4; clone size: many; CDR3 protein: CASSESSSSYNEQFF
J gene: TRBJ2-4; CDR3 length: 15; V gene: TRBV7-2; clone size: many; CDR3 protein: CASSLGAGAKNIQYF
J gene: TRBJ2-1; CDR3 length: 14; V gene: TRBV5-6; clone size: medium-sized; CDR3 protein: CASSPPGQHNEQFF
J gene: TRBJ2-1; CDR3 length: 17; V gene: TRBV7-6; clone size: many; CDR3 protein: CASSLEIAGGFNNEQFF
J gene: TRBJ1-4; CDR3 length: 14; V gene: TRBV12-3/TRBV12-4; clone size: many; CDR3 protein: CASSRDLRGEKLFF
J gene: TRBJ2-3; CDR3 length: 12; V gene: TRBV24-1; clone size: many; CDR3 protein: CATSDRLDTQYF
J gene: TRBJ1-3; CDR3 length: 16; V gene: TRBV7-9; clone size: NA; CDR3 protein: CASSPTGVPSGNTIYF
J gene: TRBJ2-2; CDR3 length: 13; V gene: TRBV5-4; clone size: NA; CDR3 protein: CASRSSGPGELFF
J gene: TRBJ1-5; CDR3 length: 14; V gene: TRBV6-5; clone size: many; CDR3 protein: CASSSAGIRQPQHF
J gene: TRBJ2-3; CDR3 length: 13; V gene: TRBV5-1; clone size: NA; CDR3 protein: CASSWDDTRSQYF
J gene: TRBJ2-1; CDR3 length: 16; V gene: TRBV12-3/TRBV12-4; clone size: medium-sized; CDR3 protein: CASSLRGGGTYNEQFF